This is a list of T cell receptor beta chains from one sample in a study of OX40 agonist ivuxolimab in advanced cancers. TCRdb keeps only in-frame clones here, not all; method: immunoSEQ multiplex PCR. The data show 55,000 to 65,000 clones, more than 85% seen once. The specimen comprised CD4+ or CD8+ T cells sorted from blood, sampled in a trial of the OX40 agonist ivuxolimab. The receptor source for this set is an adult with an advanced solid tumor such as melanoma, head and neck, liver or kidney cancer. Each CDR3 is given with its conserved first and last residue.

>TRBJ2-7|TRBV27|14
CASSSIADSYEQYF
>TRBJ2-3|TRBV19|16
CASSDRTSGRPDTQYF
>TRBJ2-2|TRBV5-4|14
CASSSPGGPGELFF
>TRBJ1-1|TRBV13|14
CASSLGGRITEAFF
>TRBJ2-1|TRBV18|16
CASSPRTGTGNNEQFF
>TRBJ2-1|TRBV6-5|14
CASSFSTPSNEQFF
>TRBJ2-1|TRBV15|13
CATSRDLTSFKFF
>TRBJ2-7|TRBV4-1|13
CASSQDGVGARYF
>TRBJ1-4|TRBV19|13
CASSLDLNEKLFF
>TRBJ1-2|TRBV27|14
CASSSLGGGYGYTF
>TRBJ2-7|TRBV25-1|15
CASSDPVGPGYEQYF
>TRBJ1-3|TRBV5-6|14
CASSNTGALNTIYF
>TRBJ2-2|TRBV2|16
CASSEGRAGGTGELFF
>TRBJ1-2|TRBV18|15
CASSPRRDTNYGYTF
>TRBJ1-2|TRBV1|10
CTSSEYLDTF
>TRBJ2-5|TRBV28|14
CASSGLAGAETQYF
>TRBJ1-4|TRBV10-3|15
CASFDPGFTNEKLFF
>TRBJ2-7|TRBV6-5|15
CASSYSLAGGYEQYF
>TRBJ2-2|TRBV7-9|14
CASSSKTLAGELFF
>TRBJ2-7|TRBV6-4|15
CASSDPYRQTYEQYF
>TRBJ2-6|TRBV10-3|14
CAINDISGANVLTF
>TRBJ2-3|TRBV9|20
CASTERLAGSPLISTDTQYF
>.|TRBV18|16
CASSPYRTGEFYEQYF
>TRBJ1-2|TRBV19|14
CASSNQGQVIGYTF